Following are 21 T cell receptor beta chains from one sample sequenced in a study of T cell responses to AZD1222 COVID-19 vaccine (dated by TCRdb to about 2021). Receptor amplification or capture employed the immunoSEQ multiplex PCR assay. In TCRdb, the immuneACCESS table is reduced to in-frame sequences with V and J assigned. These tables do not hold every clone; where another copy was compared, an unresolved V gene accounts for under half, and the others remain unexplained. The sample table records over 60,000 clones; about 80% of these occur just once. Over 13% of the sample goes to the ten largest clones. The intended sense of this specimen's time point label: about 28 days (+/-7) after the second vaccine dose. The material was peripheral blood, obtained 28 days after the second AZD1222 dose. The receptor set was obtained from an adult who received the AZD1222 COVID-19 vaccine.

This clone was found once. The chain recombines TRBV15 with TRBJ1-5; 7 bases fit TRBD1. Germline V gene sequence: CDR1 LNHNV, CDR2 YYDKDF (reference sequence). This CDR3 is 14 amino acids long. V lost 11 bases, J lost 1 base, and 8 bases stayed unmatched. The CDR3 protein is CALKAGGSNQPQHF. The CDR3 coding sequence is TGTGCCCTAAAAGCAGGGGGGAGCAATCAGCCCCAGCATTTT.

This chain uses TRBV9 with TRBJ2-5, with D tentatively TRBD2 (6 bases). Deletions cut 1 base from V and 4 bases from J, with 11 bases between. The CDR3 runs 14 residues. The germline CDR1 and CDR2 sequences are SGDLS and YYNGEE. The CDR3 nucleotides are TGTGCCAGCAGCGTATCCCGGGGAGGAGAGACCCAGTACTTC. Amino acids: CASSVSRGGETQYF.

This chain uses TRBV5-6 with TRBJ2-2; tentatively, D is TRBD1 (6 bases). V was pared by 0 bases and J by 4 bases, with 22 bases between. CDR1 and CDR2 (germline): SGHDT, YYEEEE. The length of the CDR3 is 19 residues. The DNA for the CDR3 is TGTGCCAGCAGCTTGGGACAGGCACCTTTTTCTTTGATCACCGGGGAGCTGTTTTTT. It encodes CASSLGQAPFSLITGELFF.

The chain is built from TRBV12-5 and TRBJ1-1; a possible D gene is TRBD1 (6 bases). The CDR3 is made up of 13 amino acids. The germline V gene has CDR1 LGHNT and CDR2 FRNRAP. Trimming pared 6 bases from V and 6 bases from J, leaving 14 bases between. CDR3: CASGYFGGAEAFF. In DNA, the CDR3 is TGTGCTAGTGGGTATTTTGGGGGCGCTGAAGCTTTCTTT.

The CDR3, as DNA: TGTGCCACCAGTGATCCAGGACGGGACTCTGGAAACACCATATATTTT. Residues: CATSDPGRDSGNTIYF. The chain has TRBV24-1 and TRBJ1-3; no definite D call. The V end was cut by 3 bases, the J end by 0 bases, with 11 bases between. The CDR3 contains 16 residues. CDR1 KGHDR and CDR2 SFDVKD come from the germline V gene.

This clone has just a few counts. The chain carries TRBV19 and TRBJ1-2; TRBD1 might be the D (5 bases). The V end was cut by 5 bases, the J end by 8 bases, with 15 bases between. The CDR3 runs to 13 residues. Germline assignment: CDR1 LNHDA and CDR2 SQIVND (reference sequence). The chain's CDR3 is CASSPPGRRGYTF. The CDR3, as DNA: TGTGCCAGTAGTCCCCCGGGACGGCGGGGCTACACCTTC. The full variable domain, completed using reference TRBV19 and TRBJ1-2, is DGGITQSPKYLFRKEGQNVTLSCEQNLNHDAMYWYRQDPGQGLRLIYYSQIVNDFQKGDIAEGYSVSREKKESFPLTVTSAQKNPTAFYLCASSPPGRRGYTFGSGTRLTVV.

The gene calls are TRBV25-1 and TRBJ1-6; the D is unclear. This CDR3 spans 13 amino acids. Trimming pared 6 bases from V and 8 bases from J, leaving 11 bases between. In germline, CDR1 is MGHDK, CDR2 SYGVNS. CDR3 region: CASSRSADSPLHF. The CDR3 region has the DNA TGTGCCAGCAGCCGCAGTGCGGATTCACCCCTCCACTTT.

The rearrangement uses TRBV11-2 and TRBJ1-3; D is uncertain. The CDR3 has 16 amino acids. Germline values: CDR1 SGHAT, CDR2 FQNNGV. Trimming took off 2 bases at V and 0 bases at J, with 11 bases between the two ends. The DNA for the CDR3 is TGTGCCAGCAGCTTATACGGAGGGAGCTCTGGAAACACCATATATTTT. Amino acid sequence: CASSLYGGSSGNTIYF.

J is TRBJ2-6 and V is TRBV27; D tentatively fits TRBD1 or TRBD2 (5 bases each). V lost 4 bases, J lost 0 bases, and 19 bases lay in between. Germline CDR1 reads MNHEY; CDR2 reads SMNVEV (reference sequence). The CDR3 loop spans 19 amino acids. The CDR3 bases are TGTGCCAGCAGTTATAAGCCGGGACCCGATTTCTCTGGGGCCAACGTCCTGACTTTC. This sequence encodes CASSYKPGPDFSGANVLTF.

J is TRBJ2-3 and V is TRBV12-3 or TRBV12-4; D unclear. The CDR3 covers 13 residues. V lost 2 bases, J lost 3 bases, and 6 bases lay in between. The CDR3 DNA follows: TGTGCCAGCAGTTTAATCTCGACAGATACGCAGTATTTT. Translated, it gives CASSLISTDTQYF.

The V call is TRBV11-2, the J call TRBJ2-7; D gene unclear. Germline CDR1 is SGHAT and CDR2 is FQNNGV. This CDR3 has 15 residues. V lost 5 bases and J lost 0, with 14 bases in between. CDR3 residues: CASSRVGHSSYEQYF. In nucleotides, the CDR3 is TGTGCCAGCAGCAGAGTAGGGCATAGCTCCTACGAGCAGTACTTC. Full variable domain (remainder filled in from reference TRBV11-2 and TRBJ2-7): EAGVAQSPRYKIIEKRQSVAFWCNPISGHATLYWYQQILGQGPKLLIQFQNNGVVDDSQLPKDRFSAERLKGVDSTLKIQPAKLEDSAVYLCASSRVGHSSYEQYFGPGTRLTVT.

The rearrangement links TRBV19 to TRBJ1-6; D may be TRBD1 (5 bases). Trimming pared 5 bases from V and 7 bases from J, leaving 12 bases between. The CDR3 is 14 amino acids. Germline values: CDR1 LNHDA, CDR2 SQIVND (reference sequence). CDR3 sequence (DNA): TGTGCCAGTAGTTTGCAGGGAGACAATTCACCCCTCCACTTT. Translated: CASSLQGDNSPLHF.

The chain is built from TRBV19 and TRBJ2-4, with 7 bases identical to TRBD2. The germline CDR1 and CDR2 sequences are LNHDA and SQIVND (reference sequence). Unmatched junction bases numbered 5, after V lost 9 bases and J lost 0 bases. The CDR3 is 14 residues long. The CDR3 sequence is CASGGTRAKNIQYF. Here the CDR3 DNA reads TGTGCCAGCGGGGGGACCAGAGCCAAAAACATTCAGTACTTC.

CDR3 amino acids: CAWSVPGELFF. CDR3 nucleotide sequence: TGTGCCTGGAGTGTACCCGGGGAGCTGTTTTTT. The chain is built from TRBV30 and TRBJ2-2, with unresolved D. Germline V gene data show CDR1 as GTSNPN and CDR2 as SVGIG (reference sequence). The CDR3 is 11 residues long. Trimming took 0 bases from V and 6 from J, leaving 2 bases between them.

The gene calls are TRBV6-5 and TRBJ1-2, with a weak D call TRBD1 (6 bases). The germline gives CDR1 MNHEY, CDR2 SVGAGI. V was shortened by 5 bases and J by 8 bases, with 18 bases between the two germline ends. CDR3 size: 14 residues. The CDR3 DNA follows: TGTGCCAGCAGTCCCCGTAACAGGGTGGACGGCTACACCTTC. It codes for CASSPRNRVDGYTF.

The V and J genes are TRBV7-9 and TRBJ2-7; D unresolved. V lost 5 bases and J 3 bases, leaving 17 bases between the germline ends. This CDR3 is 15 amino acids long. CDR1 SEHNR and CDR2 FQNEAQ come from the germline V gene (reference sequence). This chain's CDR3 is CASSPPLGLGYEQYF. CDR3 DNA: TGTGCCAGCAGCCCACCACTTGGGTTGGGCTACGAGCAGTACTTC.

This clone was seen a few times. CDR3 coding DNA: TGTGCCAGCAGTTACTCGACAGGGACAGGGAGACACATTCAGTACTTC. Translating gives CASSYSTGTGRHIQYF. The chain is built from TRBV6-5 and TRBJ2-4; 9 bases fit TRBD1. Germline CDR1 and CDR2: MNHEY and SVGAGI. The CDR3 consists of 16 residues. Trimming cost V 0 bases and J 8 bases; bases outside gene matches: 8.

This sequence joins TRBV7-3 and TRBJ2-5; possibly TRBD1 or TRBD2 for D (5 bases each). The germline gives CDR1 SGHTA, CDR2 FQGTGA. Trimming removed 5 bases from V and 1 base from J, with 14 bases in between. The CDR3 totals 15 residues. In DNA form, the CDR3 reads TGTGCCAGCAGCCCCTCCCGGGACCTCCAAGAGACCCAGTACTTC. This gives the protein CASSPSRDLQETQYF. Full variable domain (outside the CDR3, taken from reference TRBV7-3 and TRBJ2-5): GAGVSQTPSNKVTEKGKYVELRCDPISGHTALYWYRQSLGQGPEFLIYFQGTGAADDSGLPNDRFFAVRPEGSVSTLKIQRTERGDSAVYLCASSPSRDLQETQYFGPGTRLLVL.

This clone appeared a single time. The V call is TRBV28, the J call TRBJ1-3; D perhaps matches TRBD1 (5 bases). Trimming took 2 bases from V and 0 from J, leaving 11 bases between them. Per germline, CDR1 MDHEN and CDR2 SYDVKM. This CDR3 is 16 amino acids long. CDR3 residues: CASSLMGRVSGNTIYF. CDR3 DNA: TGTGCCAGCAGTTTAATGGGACGAGTCTCTGGAAACACCATATATTTT.

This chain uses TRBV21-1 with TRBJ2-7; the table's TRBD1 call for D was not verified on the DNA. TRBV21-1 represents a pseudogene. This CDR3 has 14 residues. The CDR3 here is CASSPRTGAYEQYF. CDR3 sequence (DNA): TGTGCCAGCAGCCCACGGACAGGGGCCTACGAGCAGTACTTC.

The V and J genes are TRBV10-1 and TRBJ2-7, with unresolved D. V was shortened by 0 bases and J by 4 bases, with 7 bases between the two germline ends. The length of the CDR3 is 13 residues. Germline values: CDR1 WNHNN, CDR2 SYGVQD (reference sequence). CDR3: CASSESMGYEQYF. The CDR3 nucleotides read TGCGCCAGCAGTGAGTCGATGGGTTACGAGCAGTACTTC.